This T cell receptor (beta chain) was found in a study of blood T cell repertoires in COVID-19. Sequenced by immunoSEQ multiplex PCR; TCRdb stores in-frame clones only, minus some. The table records about 100,000 clones, 65% to 90% of them present only once. Germline V gives CDR1 SGHAT, CDR2 FQNNGV. The CDR3 is 13 residues long. Trimming pared 4 bases from V and 8 bases from J, leaving 9 bases between. Sequencing was done on a sample of PBMCs or T cells enriched from blood (not recorded which). The chain uses TRBV11-2 and TRBJ1-6; D is unclear. This TCR came from a woman aged 50 to 60 who had recovered from COVID-19. The chain's CDR3 is CASSSMTYSPLHF. The CDR3 DNA follows: TGTGCCAGCAGCTCTATGACTTATTCACCCCTCCACTTT.